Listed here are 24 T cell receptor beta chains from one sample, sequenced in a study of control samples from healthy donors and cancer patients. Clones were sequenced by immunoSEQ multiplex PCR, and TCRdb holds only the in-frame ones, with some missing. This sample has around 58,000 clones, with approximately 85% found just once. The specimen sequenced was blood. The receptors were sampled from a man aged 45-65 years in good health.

CDR3 nucleotides: TGTGCCAGCGGTAGGGACAGGCTCTACAATGAGCAGTTCTTC. Its protein is CASGRDRLYNEQFF. V is TRBV5-6 and J is TRBJ2-1; 8 nucleotides match TRBD1. The CDR3 is 14 amino acids. CDR1 SGHDT and CDR2 YYEEEE come from the germline V gene. V lost 7 bases and J lost 3; bases outside the gene matches: 6.

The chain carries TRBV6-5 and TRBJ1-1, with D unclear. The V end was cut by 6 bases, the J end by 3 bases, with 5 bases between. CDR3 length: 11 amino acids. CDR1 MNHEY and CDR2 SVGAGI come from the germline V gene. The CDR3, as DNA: TGTGCCAGCAGCCAATACACTGAAGCTTTCTTT. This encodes CASSQYTEAFF.

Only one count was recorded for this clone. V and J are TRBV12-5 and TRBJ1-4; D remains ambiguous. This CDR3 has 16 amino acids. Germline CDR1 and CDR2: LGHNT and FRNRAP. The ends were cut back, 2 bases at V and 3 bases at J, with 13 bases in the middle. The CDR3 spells CASGLSDVGPNEKLFF. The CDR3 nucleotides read TGTGCTAGTGGTTTGTCGGATGTTGGGCCTAATGAAAAACTGTTTTTT.

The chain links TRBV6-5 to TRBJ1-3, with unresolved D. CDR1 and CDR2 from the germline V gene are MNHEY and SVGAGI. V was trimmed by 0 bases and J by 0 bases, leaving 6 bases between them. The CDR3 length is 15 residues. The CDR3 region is CASSYSRFSGNTIYF. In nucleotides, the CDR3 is TGTGCCAGCAGTTACTCACGCTTCTCTGGAAACACCATATATTTT.

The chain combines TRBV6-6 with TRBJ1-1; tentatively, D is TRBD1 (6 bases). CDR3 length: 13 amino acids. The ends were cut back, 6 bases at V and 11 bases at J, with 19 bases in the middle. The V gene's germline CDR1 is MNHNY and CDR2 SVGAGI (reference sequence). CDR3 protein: CASSQQGREGAFF. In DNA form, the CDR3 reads TGTGCCAGCAGCCAACAGGGCCGAGAGGGGGCTTTCTTT.

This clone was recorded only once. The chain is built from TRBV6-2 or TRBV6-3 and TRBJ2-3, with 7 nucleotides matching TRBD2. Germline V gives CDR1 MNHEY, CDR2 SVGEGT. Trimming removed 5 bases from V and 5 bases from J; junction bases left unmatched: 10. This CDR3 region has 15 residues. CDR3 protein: CASSDPASGIDTQYF. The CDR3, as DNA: TGTGCCAGCAGTGACCCGGCTAGCGGAATAGATACGCAGTATTTT.

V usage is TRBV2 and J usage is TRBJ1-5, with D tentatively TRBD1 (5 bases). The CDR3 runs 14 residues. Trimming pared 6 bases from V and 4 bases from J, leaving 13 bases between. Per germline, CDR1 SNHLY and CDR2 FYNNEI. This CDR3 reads CASSPRVLNQPQHF. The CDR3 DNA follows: TGTGCCAGCAGCCCCAGGGTGTTAAATCAGCCCCAGCATTTT.

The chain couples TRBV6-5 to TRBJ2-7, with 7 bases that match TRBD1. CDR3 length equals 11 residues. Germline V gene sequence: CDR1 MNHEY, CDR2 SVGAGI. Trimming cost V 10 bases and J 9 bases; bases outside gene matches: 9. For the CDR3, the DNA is TGTGCCACCGCGACAGGGTCGGGGCAGTACTTC. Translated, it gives CATATGSGQYF.

The CDR3 DNA reads as TGTGCCAGCAACCCGACAGGGAGCAATCAGCCCCAGCATTTT. Translating gives CASNPTGSNQPQHF. The V gene is TRBV6-5, the J gene TRBJ1-5; 7 bases agree with TRBD1. J lost 1 base, V lost 7 bases, and 4 bases had no gene match. The CDR3 runs to 14 residues. Germline lookup yields CDR1 MNHEY and CDR2 SVGAGI.

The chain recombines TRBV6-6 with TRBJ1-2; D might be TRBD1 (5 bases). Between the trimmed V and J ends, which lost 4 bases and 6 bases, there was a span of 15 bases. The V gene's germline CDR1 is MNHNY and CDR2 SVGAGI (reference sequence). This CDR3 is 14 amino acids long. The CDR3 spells CASSSTRVGDGYTF. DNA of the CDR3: TGTGCCAGCAGTTCGACAAGGGTAGGGGATGGCTACACCTTC.

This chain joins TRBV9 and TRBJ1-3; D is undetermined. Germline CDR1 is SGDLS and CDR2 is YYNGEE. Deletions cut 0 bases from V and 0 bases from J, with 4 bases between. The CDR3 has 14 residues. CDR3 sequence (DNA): TGTGCCAGCAGCGTAGGGACCTCTGGAAACACCATATATTTT. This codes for CASSVGTSGNTIYF.

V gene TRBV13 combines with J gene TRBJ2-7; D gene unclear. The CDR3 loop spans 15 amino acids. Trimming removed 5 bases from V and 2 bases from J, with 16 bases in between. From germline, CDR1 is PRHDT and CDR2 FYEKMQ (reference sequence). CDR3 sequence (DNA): TGTGCCAGCAGCCCCCGGGTAAATTTGCCCTACGAGCAGTACTTC. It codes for CASSPRVNLPYEQYF.

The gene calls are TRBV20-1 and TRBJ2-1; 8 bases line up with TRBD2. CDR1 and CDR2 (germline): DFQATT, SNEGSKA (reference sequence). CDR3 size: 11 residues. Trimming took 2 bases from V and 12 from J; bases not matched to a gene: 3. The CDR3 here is CSARLAGWQFF. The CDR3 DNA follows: TGCAGTGCTAGACTAGCGGGTTGGCAGTTCTTC.

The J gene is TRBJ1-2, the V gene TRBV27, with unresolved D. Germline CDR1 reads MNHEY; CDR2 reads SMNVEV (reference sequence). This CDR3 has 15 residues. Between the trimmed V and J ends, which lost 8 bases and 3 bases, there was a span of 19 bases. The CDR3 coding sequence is TGTGCCAGCCTTCCCTCAGGTAGGGCTGACTATGGCTACACCTTC. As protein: CASLPSGRADYGYTF.

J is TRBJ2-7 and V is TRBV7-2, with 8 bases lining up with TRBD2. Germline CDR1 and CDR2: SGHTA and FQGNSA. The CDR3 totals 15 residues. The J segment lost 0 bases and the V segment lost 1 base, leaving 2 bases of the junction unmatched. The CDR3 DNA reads TGTGCCAGCAGCTTAGACAGCGGGAGCTCCTACGAGCAGTACTTC. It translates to CASSLDSGSSYEQYF.

CDR3 coding DNA: TGTGCCACCAGCCGAACCGGGACAGGCGGAGGCGGCTACACCTTC. Translating it yields CATSRTGTGGGGYTF. The genes are TRBV24-1 and TRBJ1-2; 8 nucleotides agree with TRBD1. The CDR3 loop spans 15 amino acids. Germline V gene data show CDR1 as KGHDR and CDR2 as SFDVKD. J lost 8 bases, V lost 7 bases, and 14 bases had no gene match.

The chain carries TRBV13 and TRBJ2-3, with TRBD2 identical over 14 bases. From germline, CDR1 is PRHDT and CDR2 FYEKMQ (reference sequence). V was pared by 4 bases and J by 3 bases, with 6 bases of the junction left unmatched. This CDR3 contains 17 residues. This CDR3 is CASSSLRLAGGTDTQYF. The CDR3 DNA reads TGTGCCAGCAGCTCGCTAAGACTAGCGGGAGGGACAGATACGCAGTATTTT.

The CDR3 bases are TGTGCCAGCAGTCTCGGACTAGTAGGCACAGATACGCAGTATTTT. Its protein product is CASSLGLVGTDTQYF. The chain employs TRBV28 and TRBJ2-3, with 7 nucleotides matching TRBD2. V lost 5 bases, J lost 1 base, and 6 bases stayed unmatched. Germline values: CDR1 MDHEN, CDR2 SYDVKM. The CDR3 contains 15 residues.

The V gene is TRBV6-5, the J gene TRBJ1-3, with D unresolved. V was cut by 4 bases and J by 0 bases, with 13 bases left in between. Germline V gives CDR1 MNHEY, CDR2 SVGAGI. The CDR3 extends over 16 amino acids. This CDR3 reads CASSSFSGISGNTIYF. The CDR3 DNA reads TGTGCCAGCAGTTCCTTTTCGGGGATCTCTGGAAACACCATATATTTT.

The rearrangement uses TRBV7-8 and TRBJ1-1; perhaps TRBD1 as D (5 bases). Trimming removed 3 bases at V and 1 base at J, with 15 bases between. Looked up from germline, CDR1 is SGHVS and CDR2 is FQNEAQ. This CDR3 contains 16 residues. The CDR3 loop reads CASSFPRERGNTEAFF. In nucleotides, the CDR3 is TGTGCCAGCAGCTTCCCCAGGGAAAGAGGGAACACTGAAGCTTTCTTT.

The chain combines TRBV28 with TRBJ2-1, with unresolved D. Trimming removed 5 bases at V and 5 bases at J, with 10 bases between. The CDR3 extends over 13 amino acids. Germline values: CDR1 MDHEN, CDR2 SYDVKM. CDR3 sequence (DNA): TGTGCCAGCAGTACCTGGGATCACAATGAGCAGTTCTTC. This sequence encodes CASSTWDHNEQFF.

CDR3 DNA: TGTGCCAGCAGCGTCGGGACTAGCGGAAGCTACGAGCAGTACTTC. Its protein product is CASSVGTSGSYEQYF. The V call is TRBV5-4, the J call TRBJ2-7, with 11 nucleotides matching TRBD2. CDR1 is SGHNT, CDR2 YYREEE, per germline (reference sequence). After removal of 4 bases from V and 3 bases from J, the junction contained 6 bases not matched to a gene. The CDR3 is 15 residues long.

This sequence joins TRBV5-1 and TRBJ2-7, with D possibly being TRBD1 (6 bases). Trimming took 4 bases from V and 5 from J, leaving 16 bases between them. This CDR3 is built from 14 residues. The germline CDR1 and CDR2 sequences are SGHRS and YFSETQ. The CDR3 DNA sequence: TGCGCCAGCAGCCCGGTAGGGGGTTACCACGAGCAGTACTTC. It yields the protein CASSPVGGYHEQYF.

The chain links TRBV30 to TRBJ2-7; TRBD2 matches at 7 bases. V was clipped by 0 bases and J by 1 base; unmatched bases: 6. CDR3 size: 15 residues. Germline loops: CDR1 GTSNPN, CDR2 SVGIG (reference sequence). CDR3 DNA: TGTGCCTGGAGTGTAGGCGGGAGCCTATCCTACGAGCAGTACTTC. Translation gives CAWSVGGSLSYEQYF.